This T cell receptor beta chain originates from a study of T cell repertoires in cytomegalovirus infection. About the research overall: HLA-C-restricted CMV epitopes, recently identified, and well-studied HLA-B-restricted ones were used by the study. Points from the study as a whole: Based on cumulative public TCR beta family frequency, carriers of CMV plus the relevant HLA were identified.

CDR3 length equals 12 residues. Germline V gene sequence: CDR1 MDHEN, CDR2 SYDVKM. V was cut by 1 base and J by 3 bases, with 1 base left in between. TCRdb recomputed calls from the reads with MiXCR, one row per CDR3 protein. The data show more than 95,000 distinct CDR3 sequences, around 30% seen once. In its sample, this clonotype was seen many times. The antigen is not known. The sequenced sample was CD8+ T cells from cultured PBMCs, obtained from culture after CMV antigen stimulation. The V call is TRBV28, the J call TRBJ2-1; D gene ambiguous. The sequence derives from a human donor in good health (CMV status not recorded). Some clones in this sample may be carry-over from other donors' samples. CDR3 nucleotides: TGTGCCAGCAGTTTATACTACAATGAGCAGTTCTTC. Translation: CASSLYYNEQFF.